The T cell receptor beta chain described here comes from a study of T cell changes during pregnancy in multiple sclerosis (dated by TCRdb to the late 2010s). A note on the overall study: In women with multiple sclerosis, the researchers looked at how the T cell repertoire shifted as pregnancy progressed.

This clone was found once. The antigen this receptor binds is unknown. Base quality data are lacking; no much larger clone is found one base away. The germline V and J ends show losses of 4 bases and 3 bases respectively, and no gene match explains 2 bases of the junction. In the germline V gene, CDR1 corresponds to SQVTM and CDR2 to ANQGSEA. The CDR3 runs 13 residues from the cysteine to the phenylalanine. The read is trimmed to its CDR3 DNA, 39 bases read in frame from base 1. The method behind the library was the immunoSEQ multiplex PCR assay. TCRdb took over this immuneACCESS table, retaining in-frame rearrangements with V and J assigned. Such tables are incomplete; in checked studies, under half of the missing clones stem from an unresolved V gene, and the remainder is unexplained. Counted in this sample were approximately 30,000 clones; about 93% of them appeared once. The ten largest clones take up around 0.43% of the sample.

This sequence originates from a female donor with multiple sclerosis, enrolled in a pregnancy study. The V and J segments used are TRBV29-1 and TRBJ2-2; a stretch of 7 junction bases matches TRBD2. Here the sequenced sample was CD4+ T cells from peripheral blood mononuclear cells, taken after pregnancy. The CDR3 in this case is CSVGREDTGELFF. The DNA reads as follows: TGCAGCGTTGGTCGGGAGGACACCGGGGAGCTGTTTTTT.